The clone carrying this TCR beta chain came up many times. Its antigen is unknown. This sample is part of a study of regulatory T cells in long-lasting Graves disease. As for the study in general: Newly diagnosed Graves' patients had under 3 months of antithyroid drugs.

Study-wide points: Accuracy was perhaps lowered by the small sample size. Persistent disease preferred TRBV28, TRBJ1-2 and TRBJ2-5. Persistent patients had more shared public clonotypes (2,741) than new patients (around 1,000).

Trimming took 2 bases from V and 4 from J; bases not matched to a gene: 4. This CDR3 comprises 15 residues. In germline, CDR1 is MNHEY, CDR2 SVGEGT. Time point of the sample: newly diagnosed GD, antithyroid drugs for less than 3 months. Following extraction of RNA from PBMCs, that RNA was used to make the TCR library. Researchers made TCR beta libraries by using iRepertoire HTBI primers and running Arm-PCR on CDR3 regions. TCRdb reanalysed the multiplex PCR reads using MiXCR and keeps one entry per CDR3 protein. The table shows around 400,000 distinct CDR3 sequences, with roughly 16% occurring only once.

Sample: peripheral blood mononuclear cells (PBMCs), taken at new diagnosis, from a patient treated with antithyroid drugs. The chain is built from TRBV6-2 or TRBV6-3 and TRBJ2-7; 11 nucleotides align to TRBD2. This sequence originates from a female donor with Graves disease. CDR3 amino acids: CASSYAGTSGYEQYF. CDR3 bases: TGTGCCAGCAGTTACGCCGGGACTAGCGGTTACGAGCAGTACTTC.